The 4 T cell receptor beta chains given below trace back to one sample, sequenced in a study of T-cell memory formation after mild COVID-19. MiXCR was run by TCRdb on the 5' RACE reads, yielding one entry per CDR3 protein. The sample lists roughly 400,000 distinct CDR3 sequences, 15% to 20% seen once, with roughly 21% in the top ten. Sequenced: PBMCs or a T cell subset sorted from them (not recorded which). These TCRs come from a man between 18 and 29 years old who had mild COVID-19 (a few samples of this study predate the infection). Cell type and time point are not known.

This clonotype was seen repeatedly, ten times or more. V is TRBV9 and J is TRBJ1-6, with D perhaps TRBD1 (5 bases). Trimming took off 4 bases at V and 5 bases at J, with 10 bases between the two ends. The CDR3 sequence is 14 residues long. Looked up from germline, CDR1 is SGDLS and CDR2 is YYNGEE. The CDR3 reads CASSLGGNNSPLHF. CDR3 bases: TGTGCCAGCAGCTTGGGGGGGAATAATTCACCCCTCCACTTT.

The CDR3, as DNA: TGTGCCAGCAGCCCCGGACTAGCGGGGAAATACTCCTACGAGCAGTACGTC. As protein: CASSPGLAGKYSYEQYV. This rearrangement joins TRBV5-6 to TRBJ2-7, with TRBD2 matching over 12 bases. The V gene's germline CDR1 is SGHDT and CDR2 YYEEEE. Trimming cost V 4 bases and J 0 bases; bases outside gene matches: 8. The length of the CDR3 is 17 residues.

The J gene is TRBJ2-7, the V gene TRBV11-2; D unresolved. Germline CDR1 SGHAT, CDR2 FQNNGV. This CDR3 has 12 residues. Trimming took off 7 bases at V and 4 bases at J, with 11 bases between the two ends. This CDR3 reads CASTGLGYEQYF. The CDR3, as DNA: TGTGCCAGCACTGGGCTTGGGTACGAGCAGTACTTC.

The table lists this clonotype with a few counts. The V call is TRBV3-1, the J call TRBJ2-7; 9 positions match TRBD1. The CDR3 length is 13 residues. J lost 5 bases, V lost 3 bases, and 2 bases had no gene match. The germline gives CDR1 LGHDT, CDR2 YNNKEL (reference sequence). In nucleotides, the CDR3 is TGTGCCAGCAGCCAGGGACAGGGAAACGAGCAGTACGTC. It encodes CASSQGQGNEQYV.